This TCR beta chain derives from a study of blood T cells in healthy people across ages (dated by TCRdb to between 2014 and 2016). In the study overall: In model experiments, template switching captured about one uniquely barcoded TCR beta cDNA molecule for every two T cells. To track age-related changes in TCR beta repertoire diversity, the study relied on deep sequencing normalized with unique cDNA molecular identifiers. Donors were grouped into four age groups: young (average roughly 16 years), middle-aged (about 40), aged (around 56) and long-lived (approximately 81). To avoid experimental bias, donors of different ages were spread randomly across the sequencing lanes. For two donors (one aged 18 to 30 and one aged 80 or older), the study analyzed two additional independent replicas of 1 million unique cDNA reads from the same blood draw. The study at large found these results: Observed TCR beta diversity per million T cells fell roughly linearly with age, and a significant reduction was already apparent by age roughly 40. Because profiling used bulk unsorted PBMCs, naive and antigen-experienced compartments could not be compared conclusively. Because the CMV infection status of the donors was unknown, age-related changes in expanded clonotypes may potentially have been confounded. The long-lived group showed more naive CD4+ T cells, fewer expanded clones and increased TCR diversity than the aged group, suggesting age selection. A strong correlation was found between observed TCR beta diversity and the percentage of naive T cells measured by flow cytometry. Estimates of total diversity from one million sequenced T cells were regarded as lower bounds and underestimates.

Systemically healthy Caucasian individuals from Russia, 39 in total and aged 6 to 90 years, were included as donors. Ten milliliters of peripheral blood were drawn from each donor into EDTA-treated Vacutainer tubes. Ficoll-Paque density-gradient centrifugation was used to isolate PBMCs, with at least 7 million per sample. Total RNA was extracted from PBMCs with Trizol reagent, with at least 5 micrograms obtained per sample. For every donor, flow cytometry on a PBMC aliquot measured the percentage of naive CD45RAhigh/CD27high T cells. The library was made by 5' RACE. TCRdb shows the sequencer as Illumina HiSeq 2500. A second PCR of about 6 to 11 cycles was run with a J-beta primer mix and a sample-barcoded 5' primer. A unique molecular identifier was introduced onto each TCR beta cDNA molecule by a template-switch 5' adaptor carrying 12 random nucleotides. Each sample yielded at least 2.5 million CDR3-containing paired-end reads. All of the RNA was converted into first-strand cDNA using the Mint cDNA synthesis kit, with a TRBC-specific oligonucleotide serving as the primer. Following uracil-DNA glycosylase treatment, all cDNA underwent a first 18-cycle PCR with the universal primers M1SS and BC2_uni_R. On the authors' methods: For normalization, 1 million high-quality reads, each with a distinct molecular identifier, were randomly selected from each sample. Instead of being binned into consensus sequences, reads that shared molecular identifiers were thrown out. MiTCR, with a Q25 quality threshold and the strictest error-elimination algorithm, was used for CDR3 identification, clonotype clustering and error correction. A nonparametric unseen species model using Euler transformation provided a lower-bound estimate of total TCR beta diversity. The public sequencing data were trimmed at Q25 with fastp and processed into clonotypes with MiXCR by TCRdb, which kept only in-frame beta chains. Each entry is one CDR3 protein sequence, shown with its most common DNA and genes. Here the V and J calls rest on TCRdb's processing, not on the authors' analysis. Across this sample there are 700,000 to 850,000 distinct CDR3 sequences, with less than 70% seen only once. The biggest ten clones account for 40% to 50% of the sample.

Counted from cysteine to phenylalanine, this CDR3 has 15 amino acids. The kept DNA is CDR3 alone, 45 bases in frame from the first base. V is trimmed back by 7 bases and J by 3 bases, and the junction contains 5 bases that no gene match accounts for. On this clonotype itself: Its antigen is unknown. Base qualities are missing; no much larger clone stands one base away.

Sample: blood. This TCR was sampled from a man aged 80 or over in good health. The V and J segments used are TRBV12-3 or TRBV12-4 and TRBJ2-3; TRBD1 fits 12 bases in the junction. The DNA sequence is as follows: TGTGCCAGCACCCGGGACAGGGGGCCGACAGATACGCAGTATTTT. Its translation is CASTRDRGPTDTQYF.